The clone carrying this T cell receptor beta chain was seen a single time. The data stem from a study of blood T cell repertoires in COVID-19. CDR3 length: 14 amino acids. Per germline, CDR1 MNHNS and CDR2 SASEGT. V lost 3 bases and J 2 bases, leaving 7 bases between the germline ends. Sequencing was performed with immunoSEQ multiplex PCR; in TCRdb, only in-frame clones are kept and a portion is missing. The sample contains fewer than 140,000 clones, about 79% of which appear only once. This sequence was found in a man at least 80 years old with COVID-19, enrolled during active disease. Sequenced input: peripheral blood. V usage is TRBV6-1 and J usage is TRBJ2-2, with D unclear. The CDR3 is CASSDGHNTGELFF. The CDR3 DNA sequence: TGTGCCAGCAGTGATGGGCATAACACCGGGGAGCTGTTTTTT.